This TCR beta chain appears in the sequencing data of a study of cytomegalovirus exposure and HLA in healthy donors. Regarding the study as a whole: When a later analysis compared HLA-associated TCR beta chains with equally common others, the HLA-associated chains turned out to be more clonally expanded and to have lower generation probabilities.

About this clone itself: Its antigen remains unidentified.

Per the germline V gene, CDR1 is LGHNA and CDR2 is YNFKEQ. V shed 4 bases and J shed 6 bases, with 12 bases lying between them. The CDR3 is 14 amino acids. In the PCR, 60 Vbeta and 13 Jbeta primers were used. Assay used: immunoSEQ multiplex PCR; TCRdb lists only in-frame clones, some missing. The sample holds 150,000 to 200,000 clones; roughly 79% are singletons and the top ten take roughly 5%. The chain has TRBV4-2 and TRBJ1-4, with D maybe TRBD1 (5 bases). The sample comprised PBMCs. The sequence was collected from a woman younger than 30 in good health and CMV-seropositive. CDR3 protein: CASSPTDPYEKLFF. Written as DNA, the CDR3 is TGTGCCAGCAGCCCGACAGATCCTTATGAAAAACTGTTTTTT.